This T cell receptor (beta chain) was recovered during a study of spatial heterogeneity in lung cancer. Background on the study: Detection of beta-chain sequences consistently exceeded that of alpha-chain sequences. Study-wide results and limits: The counts of expanded TCRs, ubiquitous and regional, tracked ubiquitous and regional nonsynonymous mutations, respectively. Counts of expanded intratumoral alpha and beta TCRs tracked tumor mutation counts.

This clonotype was observed a handful of times. Its cognate antigen is unknown. CDR3 size: 11 residues. V dropped 3 bases and J dropped 2 bases, with 0 bases sitting between them. Germline V CDR1 and CDR2: LGHDT, YNNKEL (reference sequence). Single TCR cDNA molecules each had their own unique molecular identifier. MiXCR, applied by TCRdb to the 5' RACE reads, yields one record per CDR3 protein. The table has thousands of distinct CDR3 sequences, approximately 10% seen once; the top ten hold less than 20%. Time point here: sample taken at primary tumor resection. From tumor, nontumor lung or frozen PBMC, whole RNA was taken unsorted for sequencing.

The receptor was derived from a female donor with early-stage non-small cell lung cancer. V usage is TRBV3-1 and J usage is TRBJ2-3, with D hard to call. The source material was lung tumor tissue, sampled at surgery. CDR3 sequence (DNA): TGTGCCAGCAGCCACACAGATACGCAGTATTTT. This sequence encodes CASSHTDTQYF.